The clone carrying this TCR beta chain has a handful of counts. The antigen is undetermined. The authors produced TCR alpha and TCR beta cDNA libraries with sample barcodes and UMIs by 5'RACE using constant-segment primers. TCRdb called the 5' RACE reads again in MiXCR, with one record for every CDR3 protein. The sample yields about 200,000 distinct CDR3 sequences, more than 8% seen once. These data belong to a study of T-cell memory formation after mild COVID-19. This CDR3 region has 14 residues. V was cut by 5 bases and J by 4 bases, with 11 bases left in between. Germline assignment: CDR1 MDHEN and CDR2 SYDVKM. General study findings and limits: Nothing showed for sure that second-wave clones peaking on day 37 were SARS-CoV-2 specific. Pre-infection memory already had some responding clones, implying cross-reactive memory joined.

The origin of this receptor is a man aged 18 to 29 who had mild COVID-19 (a few samples of this study predate the infection). Cell type and time point are not known. The sequenced sample was PBMCs or a T cell subset sorted from them (not recorded which). V usage is TRBV28 and J usage is TRBJ1-4; a weak D match, TRBD1 (5 bases). Here the CDR3 DNA reads TGTGCCAGCAGTCAGGGACCGATTAATGAAAAACTGTTTTTT. Residues: CASSQGPINEKLFF.